This T cell receptor (beta chain) was sequenced in a study of CD8 T cells in Susac syndrome. Study as a whole: Intravenous immunoglobulin alone or corticosteroids were being given to patients with Susac syndrome at blood draw, unless they were therapy-naive.

From germline, CDR1 is KGHDR and CDR2 SFDVKD. The CDR3 loop spans 17 amino acids. Germline trimming cut 0 bases from V and 2 bases from J; bases unmatched to any gene: 4. After extraction with the RNeasy kit, roughly 0.45 to 1 ug of the RNA was reverse transcribed using random hexamers. TCRdb processed the immunoSEQ multiplex PCR reads anew with MiXCR; each CDR3 protein has one entry. Here the sample spans approximately 79,000 distinct CDR3 sequences, around 93% being singletons. The chain couples TRBV24-1 to TRBJ2-5; 11 bases are shared with TRBD2. The receptor comes from a human donor with Susac syndrome. Sequences were obtained from CD8+ T cells from PBMCs. CDR3: CATSDLRRLAGQETQYF. The CDR3 DNA sequence: TGTGCCACCAGTGATTTGCGAAGACTAGCGGGGCAAGAGACCCAGTACTTC.